These 2 T cell receptor beta chains came from one sample sequenced in a study of early T cells in non-severe SARS-CoV-2 infection. MiXCR, run by TCRdb on the 5' RACE reads, gives a single entry per CDR3 protein. Seen here are over 60,000 distinct CDR3 sequences, about 11% observed once, and the top ten hold about 2.7%. Sequencing was performed on whole blood, taken at baseline. These receptor sequences come from an adult who was a healthcare worker with PCR-confirmed SARS-CoV-2 infection or an uninfected control (not recorded which).

The gene calls are TRBV20-1 and TRBJ1-1, with a tentative D call TRBD1 (6 bases). The V gene's germline CDR1 is DFQATT and CDR2 SNEGSKA (reference sequence). CDR3 size: 13 residues. Between the trimmed V and J ends, which lost 1 base and 3 bases, there was a span of 9 bases. CDR3 amino acids: CSARGTVYTEAFF. CDR3 sequence (DNA): TGCAGTGCTAGAGGGACAGTGTACACTGAAGCTTTCTTT.

A single count supports this clonotype. The chain uses TRBV11-2 and TRBJ2-7; D is unresolved. The germline gives CDR1 SGHAT, CDR2 FQNNGV. This CDR3 has 13 amino acids. Trimming stripped 0 bases from V and 5 bases from J, with 8 bases between. Written as DNA, the CDR3 is TGTGCCAGCAGCTTAGATAAACCCCACGAGCAGTACTTC. It is translated as CASSLDKPHEQYF.